A single sample is the source of the 15 T cell receptor beta chains below, sequenced in a study of cytomegalovirus exposure and HLA in healthy donors. Data came from immunoSEQ multiplex PCR; TCRdb stores just in-frame clones and leaves some out. The data show 65,000 to 100,000 clones, roughly 93% seen once. The sample was PBMCs. These receptors all stem from a woman aged 25 to 39 in good health and CMV-seronegative.

This clone has just one count. The chain is built from TRBV7-9 and TRBJ2-1; 8 positions agree with TRBD2. This CDR3 is 16 amino acids long. The V and J ends lost 1 base and 5 bases, in that order; junction bases with no gene match: 7. Germline V lookup: CDR1 SEHNR, CDR2 FQNEAQ (reference sequence). The CDR3 sequence is CASSLVRLAIDNEQFF. The DNA of the CDR3 is TGTGCCAGCAGCTTAGTTCGACTAGCGATAGACAATGAGCAGTTCTTC.

The J gene is TRBJ1-2, the V gene TRBV18; D possibly corresponds to TRBD1 (6 bases). The germline gives CDR1 KGHSH, CDR2 LQKENI. V lost 0 bases, J lost 5 bases, and 10 bases lay in between. This CDR3 comprises 14 residues. The CDR3 DNA sequence: TGTGCCAGCTCACCACCTCCGGACAGATATGGCTACACCTTC. Protein sequence: CASSPPPDRYGYTF.

This CDR3 reads CATKGRSGNQPQHF. The CDR3 DNA sequence: TGTGCCACCAAGGGGCGGTCGGGCAATCAGCCCCAGCATTTT. This chain joins TRBV28 and TRBJ1-5, with D perhaps TRBD1 (5 bases). This CDR3 is built from 14 residues. Per germline, CDR1 MDHEN and CDR2 SYDVKM. Trimming removed 10 bases from V and 2 bases from J, with 15 bases in between.

The genes are TRBV30 and TRBJ1-6; the D gene is possibly TRBD1 (6 bases). Trimming took off 0 bases at V and 4 bases at J, with 10 bases between the two ends. The CDR3 loop spans 15 amino acids. Germline V gene lookup returns CDR1 GTSNPN and CDR2 SVGIG (reference sequence). CDR3 DNA: TGTGCCTGGAGTGTCGCCGGGACATATAATTCACCCCTCCACTTT. It encodes CAWSVAGTYNSPLHF.

CDR3 coding DNA: TGCGCCAGCAGCTTGGGACAGGGGTGGATCGATACGCAGTATTTT. This gives the protein CASSLGQGWIDTQYF. This rearrangement joins TRBV5-1 to TRBJ2-3, with 8 bases lining up with TRBD1. CDR1 and CDR2 (germline): SGHRS, YFSETQ. V shed 0 bases and J 6 bases; nucleotides not matched to a gene: 6. CDR3 length: 15 amino acids.

This clone was seen a single time. The chain has TRBV11-2 and TRBJ1-2; possible D gene TRBD1, 6 bases. The CDR3 loop spans 15 amino acids. V lost 0 bases, J lost 6 bases, and 14 bases lay in between. CDR1 is SGHAT and CDR2 is FQNNGV in the germline V gene. The CDR3 sequence: CASSLDILPGDGYTF. The CDR3 nucleotides read TGTGCCAGCAGCTTAGATATTCTACCAGGGGATGGCTACACCTTC.

This sequence joins TRBV29-1 and TRBJ1-1, with D uncertain. The germline CDR1 and CDR2 sequences are SQVTM and ANQGSEA. The CDR3 totals 14 residues. Deletions cut 4 bases from V and 0 bases from J, with 12 bases between. CDR3 sequence reads: CSVASLPVNTEAFF. The CDR3 bases are TGCAGCGTTGCTTCCCTTCCAGTGAACACTGAAGCTTTCTTT. Full variable domain (outside the CDR3, taken from reference TRBV29-1 and TRBJ1-1): SAVISQKPSRDICQRGTSLTIQCQVDSQVTMMFWYRQQPGQSLTLIATANQGSEATYESGFVIDKFPISRPNLTFSTLTVSNMSPEDSSIYLCSVASLPVNTEAFFGQGTRLTVV.

The rearrangement uses TRBV6-5 and TRBJ2-1, with 9 bases that match TRBD2. Germline CDR1 is MNHEY and CDR2 is SVGAGI. The CDR3 has 15 amino acids. Trimming cost V 5 bases and J 5 bases; bases outside gene matches: 7. The CDR3 sequence is CASSRRTSENNEQFF. Here the CDR3 DNA reads TGTGCCAGCAGTCGCCGGACTAGCGAGAACAATGAGCAGTTCTTC.

The rearrangement uses TRBV7-8 and TRBJ2-1; TRBD2 agrees at 8 bases. Germline loops: CDR1 SGHVS, CDR2 FQNEAQ. This CDR3 has 17 amino acids. The J segment lost 7 bases and the V segment lost 2 bases, leaving 13 bases of the junction unmatched. Here the CDR3 reads CASSLISKAGGLNEQFF. CDR3 nucleotide sequence: TGTGCCAGCAGCTTAATCAGTAAGGCGGGGGGCCTGAATGAGCAGTTCTTC.

CDR3 in DNA: TGCGCCAGCAGCCAAGACAGGCGGAACACTGAAGCTTTCTTT. Encoded protein: CASSQDRRNTEAFF. V and J are TRBV4-1 and TRBJ1-1; D is uncertain. CDR1 MGHRA and CDR2 YSYEKL come from the germline V gene. Trimming stripped 0 bases from V and 1 base from J, with 6 bases between. The CDR3 length is 14 residues.

The V gene is TRBV6-5, the J gene TRBJ2-7, with D perhaps matching TRBD1 (5 bases). Germline CDR1 reads MNHEY; CDR2 reads SVGAGI. The CDR3 extends over 15 amino acids. V was pared by 2 bases and J by 2 bases, with 13 bases between. The CDR3 nucleotides are TGTGCCAGCAGTTACACCCCAGGGTTGACCTACGAGCAGTACTTC. Its translation: CASSYTPGLTYEQYF.

The gene calls are TRBV7-9 and TRBJ2-7; no reliable D call. The CDR3 spans 13 residues. Germline-derived CDR1 and CDR2 are SEHNR and FQNEAQ (reference sequence). Trimming stripped 1 base from V and 3 bases from J, with 7 bases between. CDR3 loop: CASSLDLNYEQYF. The CDR3 DNA follows: TGTGCCAGCAGCTTAGATCTAAACTACGAGCAGTACTTC.

The chain uses TRBV19 and TRBJ2-7, with TRBD1 matching 8 bases. In germline, CDR1 is LNHDA, CDR2 SQIVND (reference sequence). This CDR3 region has 16 residues. V was pared by 0 bases and J by 4 bases, with 8 bases of the junction left unmatched. CDR3 nucleotides: TGTGCCAGTAGTATAGATGGCAGGGGGCGCGTTTACGAGCAGTACTTC. This codes for CASSIDGRGRVYEQYF.

The chain uses TRBV9 and TRBJ2-7; no definite D call. Germline values: CDR1 SGDLS, CDR2 YYNGEE. The CDR3 covers 14 residues. Trimming took off 0 bases at V and 0 bases at J, with 7 bases between the two ends. CDR3 loop: CASSVEQYSYEQYF. The CDR3 bases are TGTGCCAGCAGCGTAGAACAGTACTCCTACGAGCAGTACTTC. Full variable domain (rest looked up from reference TRBV9 and TRBJ2-7): DSGVTQTPKHLITATGQRVTLRCSPRSGDLSVYWYQQSLDQGLQFLIQYYNGEERAKGNILERFSAQQFPDLHSELNLSSLELGDSALYFCASSVEQYSYEQYFGPGTRLTVT.

The rearrangement joins TRBV6-5 to TRBJ1-2, with 9 bases fitting TRBD1. With V trimmed by 6 bases and J by 0 bases, 5 bases remained unmatched. The V gene's germline CDR1 is MNHEY and CDR2 SVGAGI. The CDR3 sequence is 15 residues long. The CDR3: CASRGRTGANYGYTF. CDR3 coding DNA: TGTGCCAGCAGAGGGAGGACAGGGGCTAACTATGGCTACACCTTC.